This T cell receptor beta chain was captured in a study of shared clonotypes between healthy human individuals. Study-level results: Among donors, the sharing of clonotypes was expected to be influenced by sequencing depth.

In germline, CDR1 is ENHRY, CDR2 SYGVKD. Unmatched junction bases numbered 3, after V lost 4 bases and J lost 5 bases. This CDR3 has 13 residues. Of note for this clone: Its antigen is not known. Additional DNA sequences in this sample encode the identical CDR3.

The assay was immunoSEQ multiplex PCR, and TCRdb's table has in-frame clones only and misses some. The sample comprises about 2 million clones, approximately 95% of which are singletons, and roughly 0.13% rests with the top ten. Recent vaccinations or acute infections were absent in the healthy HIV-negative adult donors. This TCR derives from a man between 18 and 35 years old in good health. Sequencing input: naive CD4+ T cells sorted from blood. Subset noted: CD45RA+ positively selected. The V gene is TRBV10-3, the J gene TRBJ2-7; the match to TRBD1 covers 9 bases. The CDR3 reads CAISARDRDEQYF. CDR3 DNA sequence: TGTGCCATCAGTGCCCGGGACAGGGACGAGCAGTACTTC.